The 15 T cell receptor beta chains in this list originate from one sample, sequenced in a study of OX40 agonist ivuxolimab in advanced cancers. Sequenced by immunoSEQ multiplex PCR; TCRdb stores in-frame clones only, minus some. The profile covers approximately 70,000 clones, with 85% to 90% appearing a single time and about 2.1% taken by the ten largest. The sequences come from CD4+ or CD8+ T cells sorted from blood, collected in a trial of the OX40 agonist ivuxolimab. These receptors all stem from an adult with an advanced solid tumor such as melanoma, head and neck, liver or kidney cancer.

J is TRBJ1-2 and V is TRBV19; 12 nucleotides match TRBD1. V gave up 6 bases and J gave up 11 bases; unmatched junction bases: 10. Per germline, CDR1 LNHDA and CDR2 SQIVND (reference sequence). This CDR3 contains 14 residues. This CDR3 is CASSRIGTGGWYTF. Written as DNA, the CDR3 is TGTGCCAGTAGCAGAATCGGGACAGGGGGCTGGTACACCTTC.

This clone was counted a single time. The V and J genes are TRBV21-1 and TRBJ2-7; the D call in the table, TRBD2, was not verified against the DNA. TRBV21-1 is deemed a pseudogene. The CDR3 consists of 13 residues. The CDR3 protein is CASSKGHSYEQYF. For the CDR3, the DNA is TGTGCCAGCAGCAAAGGTCATAGCTACGAGCAGTACTTC.

V usage is TRBV7-2 and J usage is TRBJ2-5; maybe TRBD2 (6 bases). V was trimmed by 1 base and J by 0 bases, leaving 15 bases between them. The CDR3 consists of 17 residues. Germline V lookup: CDR1 SGHTA, CDR2 FQGNSA. The DNA of the CDR3 is TGTGCCAGCAGCTTAGTAGGGGACTCCGCGTACCAAGAGACCCAGTACTTC. It yields the protein CASSLVGDSAYQETQYF.

V and J are TRBV5-1 and TRBJ2-1; TRBD1 is a possible D gene (6 bases). The CDR3 consists of 14 residues. Germline CDR1 SGHRS, CDR2 YFSETQ. The V end lost 3 bases, the J end lost 3 bases, and 10 bases lay between the germline ends. CDR3: CASSSRGNYNEQFF. The CDR3 DNA reads as TGCGCCAGCAGCTCCAGGGGAAACTACAATGAGCAGTTCTTC.

The rearrangement joins TRBV5-1 to TRBJ2-2, with D perhaps TRBD1 (5 bases). The V gene lost 0 bases and the J gene lost 0 bases, with 6 bases spanning the gap. The CDR3 has 15 amino acids. Germline-derived CDR1 and CDR2 are SGHRS and YFSETQ. The CDR3 protein is CASSLVDTNTGELFF. CDR3 nucleotides: TGCGCCAGCAGCTTGGTGGACACGAACACCGGGGAGCTGTTTTTT. Drawing the rest from reference TRBV5-1 and TRBJ2-2, the complete variable domain is KAGVTQTPRYLIKTRGQQVTLSCSPISGHRSVSWYQQTPGQGLQFLFEYFSETQRNKGNFPGRFSGRQFSNSRSEMNVSTLELGDSALYLCASSLVDTNTGELFFGEGSRLTVL.

V usage is TRBV7-9 and J usage is TRBJ2-1, with 9 bases lining up with TRBD1. V was clipped by 5 bases and J by 9 bases; unmatched bases: 8. The CDR3 is made up of 14 amino acids. CDR1 is SEHNR and CDR2 is FQNEAQ in the germline V gene (reference sequence). The CDR3: CASSRGQGSGEQFF. For the CDR3, the DNA is TGTGCCAGCAGCAGGGGACAGGGATCGGGTGAGCAGTTCTTC.

The chain is built from TRBV28 and TRBJ1-5; 11 bases are shared with TRBD1. The CDR3 totals 17 residues. The V gene's germline CDR1 is MDHEN and CDR2 SYDVKM. With 1 base clipped from V and 2 bases from J, the junction kept 4 bases outside the gene matches. The CDR3 here is CASSLFRGQGGNQPQHF. The CDR3 bases are TGTGCCAGCAGTTTATTTAGGGGACAGGGGGGCAATCAGCCCCAGCATTTT.

The chain is built from TRBV6-1 and TRBJ1-2, with unresolved D. This CDR3 region has 13 residues. Germline V gene sequence: CDR1 MNHNS, CDR2 SASEGT. V dropped 6 bases and J dropped 4 bases, with 12 bases sitting between them. The CDR3 region has the DNA TGTGCCAGCAGCCCCTCTCCCCTCTATGGCTACACCTTC. This gives the protein CASSPSPLYGYTF.

This clone has a single count. V is TRBV9 and J is TRBJ1-5; D is perhaps TRBD1 (6 bases). The CDR3 extends over 14 amino acids. CDR1 and CDR2 from the germline V gene are SGDLS and YYNGEE. With 3 bases removed from V and 4 bases from J, the gap between germline ends came to 11 bases. CDR3 loop: CASSGTVGNQPQHF. CDR3 in DNA: TGTGCCAGCAGCGGGACAGTGGGAAATCAGCCCCAGCATTTT. The whole variable domain, remainder taken from reference TRBV9 and TRBJ1-5, is DSGVTQTPKHLITATGQRVTLRCSPRSGDLSVYWYQQSLDQGLQFLIQYYNGEERAKGNILERFSAQQFPDLHSELNLSSLELGDSALYFCASSGTVGNQPQHFGDGTRLSIL.

The chain is built from TRBV6-6 and TRBJ1-2, with 7 bases identical to TRBD1. Per the germline V gene, CDR1 is MNHNY and CDR2 is SVGAGI (reference sequence). Germline trimming cut 2 bases from V and 8 bases from J; bases unmatched to any gene: 11. The CDR3 has 15 amino acids. CDR3 coding DNA: TGTGCCAGCAGTTACGCCGCGGACAGGCTTGTCGGCTACACCTTC. Protein product: CASSYAADRLVGYTF.

The chain has TRBV28 and TRBJ1-1; a weak D match, TRBD1 (5 bases). V lost 6 bases to trimming and J lost 8 bases, with 16 bases between them. The length of the CDR3 is 13 residues. Germline V gives CDR1 MDHEN, CDR2 SYDVKM. The CDR3 spells CASSPSGRREAFF. CDR3 sequence (DNA): TGTGCCAGCAGCCCCTCAGGGAGGCGCGAAGCTTTCTTT. Supplemented by reference TRBV28 and TRBJ1-1, the full variable domain reads DVKVTQSSRYLVKRTGEKVFLECVQDMDHENMFWYRQDPGLGLRLIYFSYDVKMKEKGDIPEGYSVSREKKERFSLILESASTNQTSMYLCASSPSGRREAFFGQGTRLTVV.

The chain employs TRBV28 and TRBJ2-2; perhaps TRBD2 as D (6 bases). The germline gives CDR1 MDHEN, CDR2 SYDVKM. The V and J ends lost 7 bases and 7 bases respectively, with 13 bases between them. The CDR3 runs to 13 residues. CDR3 nucleotide sequence: TGTGCCAGCATTAACCGGGAGATCGGGGAGCTGTTTTTT. It codes for CASINREIGELFF.

This clone was recorded only once. The V and J genes are TRBV27 and TRBJ2-2; D call uncertain. The CDR3 is 11 amino acids. Germline V gene sequence: CDR1 MNHEY, CDR2 SMNVEV (reference sequence). V was cut by 4 bases and J by 4 bases, with 1 base left in between. This CDR3 reads CASSSTGELFF. The CDR3 region has the DNA TGTGCCAGCAGTTCCACCGGGGAGCTGTTTTTT.

Only a few counts were recorded for this clone. The chain combines TRBV30 with TRBJ1-1; TRBD1 agrees at 8 bases. The CDR3 has 13 residues. CDR1 and CDR2 from the germline V gene are GTSNPN and SVGIG (reference sequence). The junction had 4 bases not matched to a gene; V was cut back by 5 bases and J by 2 bases. CDR3 in amino acids: CAWATGVNTEAFF. The DNA of the CDR3 is TGTGCCTGGGCGACAGGGGTCAACACTGAAGCTTTCTTT. Full variable domain (missing parts from reference TRBV30 and TRBJ1-1): SQTIHQWPATLVQPVGSPLSLECTVEGTSNPNLYWYRQAAGRGLQLLFYSVGIGQISSEVPQNLSASRPQDRQFILSSKKLLLSDSGFYLCAWATGVNTEAFFGQGTRLTVV.

V usage is TRBV15 and J usage is TRBJ1-5; D is possibly TRBD1 (5 bases). Per germline, CDR1 LNHNV and CDR2 YYDKDF (reference sequence). This CDR3 has 17 amino acids. V was trimmed by 6 bases and J by 0 bases, leaving 18 bases between them. The DNA for the CDR3 is TGTGCCACCAGTGAGCAGGGTGGGCTTTATAGCAATCAGCCCCAGCATTTT. This sequence encodes CATSEQGGLYSNQPQHF.